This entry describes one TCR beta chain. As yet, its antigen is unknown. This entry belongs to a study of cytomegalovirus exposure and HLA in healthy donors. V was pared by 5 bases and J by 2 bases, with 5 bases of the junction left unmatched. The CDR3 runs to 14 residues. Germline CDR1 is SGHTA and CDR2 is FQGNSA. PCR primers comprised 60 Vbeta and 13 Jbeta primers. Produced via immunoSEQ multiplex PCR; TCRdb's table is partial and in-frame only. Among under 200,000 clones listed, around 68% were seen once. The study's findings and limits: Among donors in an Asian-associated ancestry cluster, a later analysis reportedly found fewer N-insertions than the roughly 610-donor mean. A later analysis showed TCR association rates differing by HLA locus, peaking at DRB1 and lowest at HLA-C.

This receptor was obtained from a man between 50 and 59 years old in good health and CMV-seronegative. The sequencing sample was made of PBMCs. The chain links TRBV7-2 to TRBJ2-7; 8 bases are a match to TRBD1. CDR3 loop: CASSPRTGTYEQYF. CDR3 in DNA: TGTGCCAGCAGCCCCCGGACAGGGACCTACGAGCAGTACTTC.